The rows below give T cell receptor beta chains drawn from one sample of a study of T cell responses to AZD1222 COVID-19 vaccine. The protocol was immunoSEQ multiplex PCR, while the TCRdb copy is restricted to in-frame clones and leaves out a portion. This repertoire shows more than 80,000 clones, 90% found once; its top ten account for approximately 5.4%. Sequenced material: peripheral blood, taken on day 0 of AZD1222 vaccination. The source of these receptors is an adult in good health. Each CDR3 is given with its conserved first and last residue. A D gene is named only where the DNA matches it firmly. The size field is filled for only some rows; it gives once, few, many or a size class.

>.|.|TRBV3-1/TRBV3-2|13|TRBJ1-2
TGTGCCAGCAGCCAAGAACAGTTCTATGGCTACACCTTC
CASSQEQFYGYTF
>.|.|TRBV19|16|TRBJ2-3
TGTGCCAGTAACAGAGGAAGCGGACTGAGCACAGATACGCAGTATTTT
CASNRGSGLSTDTQYF
>TRBD1|.|TRBV11-2|13|TRBJ2-7
TGTGCCAGCAACGCGGGGACAGGGGGCCAGCAGTACTTC
CASNAGTGGQQYF
>TRBD2|.|TRBV18|16|TRBJ2-7
TGTGCCAGCTCATCCGTTTCTGGGGGGGTGAGCCACGAGCAGTACTTC
CASSSVSGGVSHEQYF
>.|.|TRBV6-5|15|TRBJ2-2
TGTGCCAGCAGTTTCTCTCCATACCGCGACGGGGAGCTGTTTTTT
CASSFSPYRDGELFF
>TRBD2|.|TRBV5-5|16|TRBJ2-7
TGTGCCAGCAGCCCGTCGGGGGGGTCAGGCTCCTACGAGCAGTACTTC
CASSPSGGSGSYEQYF
>TRBD1|few|TRBV6-5|13|TRBJ1-2
TGTGCCAGCACCATGGGGACAGGGGGTGGCTACACCTTC
CASTMGTGGGYTF
>.|.|TRBV30|11|TRBJ1-1
TGTGCCTGGAGTGGGGGGGCAGAAGCTTTCTTT
CAWSGGAEAFF
>.|.|TRBV7-9|16|TRBJ2-2
TGTGCCAGCAGCCAGGGGATATCGGGGGGAGCCGGGGAGCTGTTTTTT
CASSQGISGGAGELFF
>.|.|TRBV7-3|15|TRBJ2-2
TGTGCCAGCAGCTTATATCAGGGGAACACCGGGGAGCTGTTTTTT
CASSLYQGNTGELFF
>TRBD1|once|TRBV28|13|TRBJ1-5
TGTGCCAGCAGGCATCCGGACAGGGGCATCCAGCATTTT
CASRHPDRGIQHF
>TRBD1|.|TRBV5-1|15|TRBJ1-2
TGCGCCAGCAGCTCGATGGGACAGGCGACGGGTGGCTACACCTTC
CASSSMGQATGGYTF
>.|.|TRBV6-2/TRBV6-3|13|TRBJ2-7
TGTGCCAGCAGCCGCGGACAGAGCGCCGAGCAGTACTTC
CASSRGQSAEQYF
>.|.|TRBV5-1|13|TRBJ2-7
TGCGCCAGCAACCGGGACGGTACATACGAGCAGTACTTC
CASNRDGTYEQYF
>.|.|TRBV11-1|14|TRBJ1-4
TGTGCCAGCAGCGCCCGGGGTGGAGGTGAAAAACTGTTTTTT
CASSARGGGEKLFF
>.|.|TRBV5-1|15|TRBJ2-5
TGCGCCAGCAGAAATGACAGGCTGATCCAAGAGACCCAGTACTTC
CASRNDRLIQETQYF
>.|.|TRBV5-6|16|TRBJ1-5
TGTGCCAGCAGCGCCGCTGGGGCTGTATTAAAGGGGCCCCAGCATTTT
CASSAAGAVLKGPQHF
>.|.|TRBV7-2|14|TRBJ1-3
TGTGCCAGCAGCCCCGCCGCGTCCAAAAACACCATATATTTT
CASSPAASKNTIYF
>.|.|TRBV28|14|TRBJ2-2
TGTGCCAGCAGTTCCTCCGGACCCGGGGGGGAGCTGTTTTTT
CASSSSGPGGELFF
>TRBD1|.|TRBV27|16|TRBJ1-5
TGTGCCAGCAGTTTGGACAGGCCAAATAGCAATCAGCCCCAGCATTTT
CASSLDRPNSNQPQHF
>TRBD1|.|TRBV3-1/TRBV3-2|15|TRBJ1-2
TGTGCCAGCAGCCAATCCTACAGGGGCCAAGGAGACTACACCTTC
CASSQSYRGQGDYTF
>.|.|TRBV6-4|13|TRBJ1-5
TGTGCCAGCAGTGACTCTAGCAATCAGCCCCAGCATTTT
CASSDSSNQPQHF
>.|.|TRBV7-9|14|TRBJ2-7
TGTGCCAGCAGTCCGGAGGGGGGGTTCTACGAGCAGTACTTC
CASSPEGGFYEQYF
>.|.|TRBV6-4|15|TRBJ2-5
TGTGCCAGCAGTCCCTCGGCAGGAAGCCAAGAGACCCAGTACTTC
CASSPSAGSQETQYF
>.|.|TRBV19|13|TRBJ2-5
TGTGCCAGTAGTAAAGACAGTCAAGAGACCCAGTACTTC
CASSKDSQETQYF
>.|once|TRBV18|15|TRBJ1-2
TGTGCCAGCTCACCACCTTCCCAATCGGGTAGTGGCTACACCTTC
CASSPPSQSGSGYTF
>TRBD2|.|TRBV5-1|18|TRBJ2-3
TGCGCCAGCAGCGGGGGGAGCCTAGCGGGAAGATCCACAGATACGCAGTATTTT
CASSGGSLAGRSTDTQYF
>TRBD1|.|TRBV9|14|TRBJ1-1
TGTGCCAGCAGCGGGGGACAGGGGAGCACTGAAGCTTTCTTT
CASSGGQGSTEAFF
>TRBD1|.|TRBV28|16|TRBJ2-7
TGTGCCAGCAGTTTGTCCTTTAACAGGGGGGCCTACGAGCAGTACTTC
CASSLSFNRGAYEQYF
>TRBD1|.|TRBV7-2|15|TRBJ1-2
TGTGCCAGCAGCTCGCGGCGGACAGGGCGATATGGCTACACCTTC
CASSSRRTGRYGYTF
>TRBD2|.|TRBV2|16|TRBJ2-5
TGTGCCAGCAGTGAAAGCGGGCTTACGGGGGGAGAGACCCAGTACTTC
CASSESGLTGGETQYF
>TRBD1|.|TRBV28|15|TRBJ1-2
TGTGCCAGCGGGAGGACAGGGGCCTCACCCTATGGCTACACCTTC
CASGRTGASPYGYTF
>.|once|TRBV6-5|15|TRBJ1-2
TGTGCCAGCAGTCCTAACATAAACGCGTTCTATGGCTACACCTTC
CASSPNINAFYGYTF
>.|.|TRBV20-1|12|TRBJ1-1
TGCAGTGCTAGTGGGCAACTTCGAGAAGCTTTCTTT
CSASGQLREAFF
>.|.|TRBV12-5|13|TRBJ2-1
TGTGCTAGTGGTTGGGCCCTGACTAGTGAGCAGTTCTTC
CASGWALTSEQFF
>.|.|TRBV6-5|15|TRBJ2-7
TGTGCCAGCAGTTACGAGGCAGGGGCCACCTACGAGCAGTACTTC
CASSYEAGATYEQYF
>TRBD2|.|TRBV4-2|15|TRBJ2-1
TGTGCCAGCAGCCAAGATAGGTCTAGCGGGCTTGAGCAGTTCTTC
CASSQDRSSGLEQFF
>TRBD1|once|TRBV12-5|14|TRBJ1-2
TGTGCTAGTGGTCTGGGGGCGCAGGGGGCTGGCTACACCTTC
CASGLGAQGAGYTF
>.|.|TRBV19|15|TRBJ1-1
TGTGCCAGTAGTGGGTGGACGGACATTAACACTGAAGCTTTCTTT
CASSGWTDINTEAFF
>.|.|TRBV6-5|15|TRBJ2-7
TGTGCCAGCAGTTACCGGCAGGGTGGGACCTACGAGCAGTACTTC
CASSYRQGGTYEQYF
>TRBD1|few|TRBV29-1|15|TRBJ1-2
TGCAGCGTTGCGGGGGACAGGGGATTCAGCTATGGCTACACCTTC
CSVAGDRGFSYGYTF
>TRBD2|.|TRBV5-1|18|TRBJ2-1
TGCGCCAGCAGCTCCCTCGGGACTAGCGGGAGATTGTACGGTGAGCAGTTCTTC
CASSSLGTSGRLYGEQFF
>.|.|TRBV5-5|14|TRBJ2-7
TGTGCCAGCAGCTTGACGTACGGGTCCTACGAGCAGTACTTC
CASSLTYGSYEQYF
>TRBD2|.|TRBV7-2|15|TRBJ2-7
TGTGCCAGCACCCCGAGTGCGGGAGGCTCCTACGAGCAGTACTTC
CASTPSAGGSYEQYF